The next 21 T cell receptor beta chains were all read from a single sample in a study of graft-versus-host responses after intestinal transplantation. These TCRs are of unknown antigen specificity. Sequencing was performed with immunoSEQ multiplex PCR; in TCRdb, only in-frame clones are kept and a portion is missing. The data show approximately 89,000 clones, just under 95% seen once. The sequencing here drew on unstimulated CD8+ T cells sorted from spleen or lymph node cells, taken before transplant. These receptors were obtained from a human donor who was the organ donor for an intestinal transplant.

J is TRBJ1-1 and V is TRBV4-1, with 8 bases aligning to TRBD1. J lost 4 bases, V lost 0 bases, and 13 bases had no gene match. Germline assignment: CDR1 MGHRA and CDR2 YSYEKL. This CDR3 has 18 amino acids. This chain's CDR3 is CASSQEGRTGPTGTEAFF. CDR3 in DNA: TGCGCCAGCAGCCAAGAGGGTAGGACAGGGCCCACGGGCACTGAAGCTTTCTTT.

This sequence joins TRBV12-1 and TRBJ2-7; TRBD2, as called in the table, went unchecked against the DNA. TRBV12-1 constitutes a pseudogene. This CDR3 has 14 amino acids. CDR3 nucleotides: TGTGCCAGCAGCTTTTTTGGCGCCCGGGACGAGCAGTACTTC. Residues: CASSFFGARDEQYF.

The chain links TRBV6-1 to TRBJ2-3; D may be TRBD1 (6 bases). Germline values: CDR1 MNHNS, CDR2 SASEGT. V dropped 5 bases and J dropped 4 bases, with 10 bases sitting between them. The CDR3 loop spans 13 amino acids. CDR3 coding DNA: TGTGCCAGCAGTTATCAGGGGTCAGATACGCAGTATTTT. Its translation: CASSYQGSDTQYF.

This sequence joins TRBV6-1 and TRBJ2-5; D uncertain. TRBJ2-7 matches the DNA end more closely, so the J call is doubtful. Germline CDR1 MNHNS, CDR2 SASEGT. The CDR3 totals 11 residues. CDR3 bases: TGTGCCAGCAGACTCGCCTACGAGCAGTACTTC. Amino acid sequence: CASRLAYEQYF.

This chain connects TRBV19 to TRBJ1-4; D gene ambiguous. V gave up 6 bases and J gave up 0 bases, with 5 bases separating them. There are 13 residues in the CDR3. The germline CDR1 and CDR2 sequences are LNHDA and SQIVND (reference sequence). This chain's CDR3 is CASRAATNEKLFF. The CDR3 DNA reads TGTGCCAGTAGGGCGGCAACTAATGAAAAACTGTTTTTT. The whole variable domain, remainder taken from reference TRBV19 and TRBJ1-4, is DGGITQSPKYLFRKEGQNVTLSCEQNLNHDAMYWYRQDPGQGLRLIYYSQIVNDFQKGDIAEGYSVSREKKESFPLTVTSAQKNPTAFYLCASRAATNEKLFFGSGTQLSVL.

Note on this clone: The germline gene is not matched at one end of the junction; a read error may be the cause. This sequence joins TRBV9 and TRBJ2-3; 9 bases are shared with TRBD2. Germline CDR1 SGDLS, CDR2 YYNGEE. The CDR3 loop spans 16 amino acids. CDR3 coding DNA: TGTGCCGGCAGCGTAGTTGCGGGGGGGCCGGGAGATACGCAGTATTTT. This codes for CAGSVVAGGPGDTQYF.

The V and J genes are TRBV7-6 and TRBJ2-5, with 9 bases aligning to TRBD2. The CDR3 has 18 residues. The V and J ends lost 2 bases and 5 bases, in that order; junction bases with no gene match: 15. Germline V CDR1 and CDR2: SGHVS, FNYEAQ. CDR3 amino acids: CASSLSVAGGPFGETQYF. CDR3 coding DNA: TGTGCCAGCAGCTTAAGTGTGGCGGGAGGGCCTTTTGGCGAGACCCAGTACTTC.

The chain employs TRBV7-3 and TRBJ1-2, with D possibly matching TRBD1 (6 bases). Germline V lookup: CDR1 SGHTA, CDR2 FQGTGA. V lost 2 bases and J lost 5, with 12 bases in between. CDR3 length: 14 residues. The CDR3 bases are TGTGCCAGCAGCTTATTGCCAGGGGCGTATGGCTACACCTTC. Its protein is CASSLLPGAYGYTF.

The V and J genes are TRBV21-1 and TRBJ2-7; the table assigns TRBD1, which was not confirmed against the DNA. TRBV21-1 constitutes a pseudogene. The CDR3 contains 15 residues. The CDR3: CASSKLGQGGYEQYF. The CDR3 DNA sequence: TGTGCCAGCAGCAAACTGGGACAGGGTGGTTACGAGCAGTACTTC.

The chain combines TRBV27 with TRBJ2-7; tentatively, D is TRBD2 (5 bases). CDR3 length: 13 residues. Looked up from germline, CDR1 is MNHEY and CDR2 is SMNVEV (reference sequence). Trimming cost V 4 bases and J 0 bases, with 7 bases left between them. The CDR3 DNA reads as TGTGCCAGCAGTTACCGGGACTCCTACGAGCAGTACTTC. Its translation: CASSYRDSYEQYF.

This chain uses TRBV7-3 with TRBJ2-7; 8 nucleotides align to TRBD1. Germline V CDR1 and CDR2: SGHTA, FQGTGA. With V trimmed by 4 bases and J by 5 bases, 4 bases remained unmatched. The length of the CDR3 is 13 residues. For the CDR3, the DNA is TGTGCCAGCAGCTACTCAGGGGGCCACGAGCAGTACTTC. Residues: CASSYSGGHEQYF.

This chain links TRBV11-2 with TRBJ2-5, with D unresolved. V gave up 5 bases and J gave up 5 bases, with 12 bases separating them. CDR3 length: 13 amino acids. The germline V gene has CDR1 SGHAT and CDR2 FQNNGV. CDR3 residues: CASSPVVGETQYF. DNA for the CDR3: TGTGCCAGCAGCCCCGTAGTGGGCGAGACCCAGTACTTC.

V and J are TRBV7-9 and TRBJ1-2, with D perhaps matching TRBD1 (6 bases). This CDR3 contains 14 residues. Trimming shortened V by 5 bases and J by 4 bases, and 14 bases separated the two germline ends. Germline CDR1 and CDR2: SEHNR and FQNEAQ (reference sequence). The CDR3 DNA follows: TGTGCCAGCAGCATGACAGGAACCTTCTATGGCTACACCTTC. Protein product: CASSMTGTFYGYTF.

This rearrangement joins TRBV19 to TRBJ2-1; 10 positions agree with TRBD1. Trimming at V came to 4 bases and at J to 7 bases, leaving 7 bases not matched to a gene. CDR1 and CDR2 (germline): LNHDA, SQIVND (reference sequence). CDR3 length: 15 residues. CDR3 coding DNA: TGTGCCAGTAGTACGACAGGGGGCTTTGGGAATGAGCAGTTCTTC. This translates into CASSTTGGFGNEQFF.

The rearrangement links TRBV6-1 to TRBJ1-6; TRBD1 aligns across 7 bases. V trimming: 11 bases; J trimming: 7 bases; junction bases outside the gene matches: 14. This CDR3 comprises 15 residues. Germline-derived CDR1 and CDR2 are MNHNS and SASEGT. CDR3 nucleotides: TGTGCCTCTAAGAGGCTGCGACAGGGAAATTCACCCCTCCACTTT. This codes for CASKRLRQGNSPLHF.

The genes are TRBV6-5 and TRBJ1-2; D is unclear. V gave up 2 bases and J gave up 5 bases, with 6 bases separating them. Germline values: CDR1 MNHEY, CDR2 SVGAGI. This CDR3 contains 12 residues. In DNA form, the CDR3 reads TGTGCCAGCAGTTACCCGGGGTATGGCTACACCTTC. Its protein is CASSYPGYGYTF.

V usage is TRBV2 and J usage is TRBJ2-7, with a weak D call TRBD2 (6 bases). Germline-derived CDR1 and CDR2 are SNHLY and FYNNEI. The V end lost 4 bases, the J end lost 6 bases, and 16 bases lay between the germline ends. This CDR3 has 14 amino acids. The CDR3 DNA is TGTGCCAGCAGTGCCTCGGGACTCCCCTCCGAGCAGTACTTC. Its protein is CASSASGLPSEQYF.

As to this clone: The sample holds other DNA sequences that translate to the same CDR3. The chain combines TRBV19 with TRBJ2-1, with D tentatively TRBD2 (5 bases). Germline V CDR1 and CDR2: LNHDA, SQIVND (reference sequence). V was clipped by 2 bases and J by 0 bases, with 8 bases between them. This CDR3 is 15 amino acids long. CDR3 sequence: CASSILGSSYNEQFF. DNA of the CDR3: TGTGCCAGTAGTATATTAGGGAGCTCCTACAATGAGCAGTTCTTC.

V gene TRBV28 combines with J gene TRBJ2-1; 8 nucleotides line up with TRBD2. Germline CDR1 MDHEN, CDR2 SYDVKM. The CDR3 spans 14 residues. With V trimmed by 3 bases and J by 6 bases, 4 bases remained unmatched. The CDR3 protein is CASSFPGLVNEQFF. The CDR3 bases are TGTGCCAGCAGTTTCCCGGGACTAGTCAATGAGCAGTTCTTC.

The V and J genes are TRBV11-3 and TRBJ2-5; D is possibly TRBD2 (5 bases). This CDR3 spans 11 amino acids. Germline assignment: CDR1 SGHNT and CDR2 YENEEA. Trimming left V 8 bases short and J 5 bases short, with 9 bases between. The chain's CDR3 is CASASGETQYF. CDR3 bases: TGTGCCAGCGCCTCGGGGGAGACCCAGTACTTC.

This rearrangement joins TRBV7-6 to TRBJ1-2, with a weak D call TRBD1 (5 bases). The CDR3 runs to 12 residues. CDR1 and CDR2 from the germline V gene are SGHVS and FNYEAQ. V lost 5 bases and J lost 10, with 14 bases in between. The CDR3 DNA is TGTGCCAGCAGCCACCGCGGGGACTCCTACACCTTC. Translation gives CASSHRGDSYTF.